Each of the 19 T cell receptor beta chains below was sequenced from the same sample in a study of OX40 agonist ivuxolimab in advanced cancers. Method: immunoSEQ multiplex PCR; TCRdb's copy keeps in-frame clones and lacks some. The table has some 5,100 clones, 75% to 90% seen once. Sequenced here: CD4+ or CD8+ T cells sorted from blood, sampled in a trial of the OX40 agonist ivuxolimab. These receptor sequences come from an adult with an advanced solid tumor such as melanoma, head and neck, liver or kidney cancer.

The CDR3 sequence is CASSPDALAYEQYF. The CDR3 nucleotides read TGTGCCAGCTCACCCGACGCCCTCGCCTACGAGCAGTACTTC. This chain uses TRBV18 with TRBJ2-7; D ambiguous. Germline values: CDR1 KGHSH, CDR2 LQKENI. This CDR3 is built from 14 residues. V shed 3 bases and J shed 2 bases, with 11 bases lying between them.

The count of this clone is one. This rearrangement joins TRBV27 to TRBJ2-1; 8 nucleotides align to TRBD1. CDR1 MNHEY and CDR2 SMNVEV come from the germline V gene (reference sequence). Trimming at V came to 6 bases and at J to 6 bases, leaving 7 bases not matched to a gene. The CDR3 totals 14 residues. Here the CDR3 reads CASRRTGGSNEQFF. CDR3 DNA sequence: TGTGCCAGCAGAAGAACAGGGGGGAGCAATGAGCAGTTCTTC.

The V and J genes are TRBV29-1 and TRBJ1-2, with TRBD1 matching over 8 bases. This CDR3 contains 11 residues. Germline CDR1 and CDR2: SQVTM and ANQGSEA. V trimming: 4 bases; J trimming: 6 bases; junction bases outside the gene matches: 1. The CDR3 spells CSVADRDGYTF. The CDR3 DNA reads as TGCAGCGTTGCGGACAGGGATGGCTACACCTTC.

The chain is built from TRBV15 and TRBJ2-3; 10 nucleotides line up with TRBD2. Germline CDR1 LNHNV, CDR2 YYDKDF (reference sequence). The V and J ends lost 6 bases and 5 bases, in that order; junction bases with no gene match: 8. The CDR3 is 15 amino acids. In nucleotides, the CDR3 is TGTGCCACCAGGTTCCTAGCGGGAGTTAAAGATACGCAGTATTTT. It specifies CATRFLAGVKDTQYF. The full variable domain, rest sourced from reference TRBV15 and TRBJ2-3, is DAMVIQNPRYQVTQFGKPVTLSCSQTLNHNVMYWYQQKSSQAPKLLFHYYDKDFNNEADTPDNFQSRRPNTSFCFLDIRSPGLGDTAMYLCATRFLAGVKDTQYFGPGTRLTVL.

The chain recombines TRBV11-1 with TRBJ1-2; no clear D. The CDR3 has 14 amino acids. The germline gives CDR1 SGHAT, CDR2 FQDESV (reference sequence). Trimming removed 4 bases at V and 1 base at J, with 10 bases between. CDR3 amino acids: CASSYIADNYGYTF. CDR3 nucleotide sequence: TGTGCCAGCAGCTATATAGCTGATAACTATGGCTACACCTTC.

The chain joins TRBV7-6 to TRBJ2-5; unclear D gene. The germline V gene has CDR1 SGHVS and CDR2 FNYEAQ. V lost 2 bases and J lost 5, with 15 bases in between. CDR3 length: 15 residues. The CDR3 protein is CASSLQSGAVETQYF. In DNA, the CDR3 is TGTGCCAGCAGCTTACAGTCGGGTGCTGTGGAGACCCAGTACTTC.

The chain carries TRBV27 and TRBJ2-7; 11 bases match TRBD2. Trimming removed 3 bases from V and 4 bases from J; junction bases left unmatched: 2. Germline V lookup: CDR1 MNHEY, CDR2 SMNVEV (reference sequence). CDR3 length: 14 residues. The CDR3 DNA is TGTGCCAGCAGTTTGGGACTAGCGGCTTACGAGCAGTACTTC. This gives the protein CASSLGLAAYEQYF.

The chain recombines TRBV9 with TRBJ2-7; maybe TRBD1 (5 bases). The germline gives CDR1 SGDLS, CDR2 YYNGEE. Deletions cut 1 base from V and 0 bases from J, with 14 bases between. The CDR3 length is 16 residues. The DNA of the CDR3 is TGTGCCAGCAGCGTAACGGCAGGGCCAAGCTCCTACGAGCAGTACTTC. Protein: CASSVTAGPSSYEQYF.

The chain employs TRBV2 and TRBJ2-3; the D gene is possibly TRBD2 (6 bases). This CDR3 contains 19 residues. CDR1 and CDR2 (germline): SNHLY, FYNNEI. V was trimmed by 6 bases and J by 3 bases, leaving 28 bases between them. The CDR3 sequence is CASRERAPWQEGGTDTQYF. The DNA of the CDR3 is TGTGCCAGCAGGGAAAGGGCCCCTTGGCAGGAGGGTGGAACAGATACGCAGTATTTT.

The chain carries TRBV7-6 and TRBJ2-7, with 8 bases aligning to TRBD1. The CDR3 loop spans 13 amino acids. The junction had 2 bases not matched to a gene; V was cut back by 2 bases and J by 5 bases. Germline V gene lookup returns CDR1 SGHVS and CDR2 FNYEAQ. The CDR3: CASSLSGGDEQYF. In nucleotides, the CDR3 is TGTGCCAGCAGCTTATCAGGGGGCGACGAGCAGTACTTC.

The chain combines TRBV6-5 with TRBJ2-4; either TRBD1 or TRBD2 may supply D (5 bases each). The CDR3 consists of 13 residues. V dropped 2 bases and J dropped 6 bases, with 8 bases sitting between them. Germline V gene data show CDR1 as MNHEY and CDR2 as SVGAGI. CDR3 sequence: CASSYGDGNIQYF. The CDR3 DNA sequence: TGTGCCAGCAGTTACGGGGACGGAAACATTCAGTACTTC.

The chain recombines TRBV6-1 with TRBJ1-5; no reliable D call. This CDR3 contains 15 residues. The V end lost 1 base, the J end lost 9 bases, and 16 bases lay between the germline ends. CDR1 is MNHNS and CDR2 is SASEGT in the germline V gene. CDR3 in amino acids: CASSEVRQESRPQHF. The CDR3, as DNA: TGTGCCAGCAGTGAAGTTAGGCAGGAGTCCAGGCCCCAGCATTTT.

The chain links TRBV4-1 to TRBJ2-7, with D hard to call. V was shortened by 1 base and J by 3 bases, with 10 bases between the two germline ends. This CDR3 region has 14 residues. The germline gives CDR1 MGHRA, CDR2 YSYEKL. The CDR3 sequence is CASSQVLPSYEQYF. In DNA form, the CDR3 reads TGCGCCAGCAGCCAAGTCCTACCGAGCTACGAGCAGTACTTC.

The chain has TRBV6-5 and TRBJ2-7; possibly TRBD1 for D (6 bases). V lost 5 bases, J lost 0 bases, and 11 bases lay in between. This CDR3 comprises 14 residues. Germline V gives CDR1 MNHEY, CDR2 SVGAGI. CDR3 region: CASSQSGDSYEQYF. CDR3 nucleotide sequence: TGTGCCAGCAGTCAATCAGGGGACTCCTACGAGCAGTACTTC.

V and J are TRBV5-5 and TRBJ1-3, with TRBD1 matching over 10 bases. With V trimmed by 4 bases and J by 4 bases, 5 bases remained unmatched. The CDR3 sequence is 15 residues long. Germline CDR1 is SGHKS and CDR2 is YYEKEE (reference sequence). The CDR3 protein is CASSRGQGVGNTIYF. CDR3 sequence (DNA): TGTGCCAGCAGCAGAGGACAGGGGGTCGGAAACACCATATATTTT.

The chain joins TRBV19 to TRBJ1-2; weak D call: TRBD1 (6 bases). Germline V lookup: CDR1 LNHDA, CDR2 SQIVND (reference sequence). The CDR3 sequence is 15 residues long. Deletions cut 9 bases from V and 1 base from J, with 18 bases between. The CDR3 protein is CASQLRGELNYGYTF. Written as DNA, the CDR3 is TGTGCCAGCCAGTTAAGGGGGGAGCTTAACTATGGCTACACCTTC.

The chain carries TRBV7-8 and TRBJ1-1; a weak D match, TRBD1 (6 bases). Per the germline V gene, CDR1 is SGHVS and CDR2 is FQNEAQ. V was cut by 6 bases and J by 0 bases, with 11 bases left in between. The CDR3 has 14 residues. In DNA form, the CDR3 reads TGTGCCAGCAGAACCACAGGGATGAACACTGAAGCTTTCTTT. This sequence encodes CASRTTGMNTEAFF.

V gene TRBV7-3 combines with J gene TRBJ2-1, with 8 positions matching TRBD2. V trimming: 4 bases; J trimming: 7 bases; junction bases outside the gene matches: 0. The CDR3 is made up of 12 amino acids. Germline CDR1 reads SGHTA; CDR2 reads FQGTGA. This CDR3 is CASSSSGNEQFF. In DNA, the CDR3 is TGTGCCAGCAGCTCTAGCGGGAATGAGCAGTTCTTC.

This clone turned up a few times. The CDR3 DNA sequence: TGCAGCGTTGAGGACGGGAGGAGGGATGAGCAGTTCTTC. Translation gives CSVEDGRRDEQFF. This sequence joins TRBV29-1 and TRBJ2-1; 7 bases match TRBD2. V lost 3 bases to trimming and J lost 8 bases; unmatched junction nucleotides: 7. The CDR3 extends over 13 amino acids. In germline, CDR1 is SQVTM, CDR2 ANQGSEA.